Below, one TCR beta chain is given with its context. These data originate in a study of blood T cell repertoires in COVID-19. About the research overall: Sites across the United States, Italy and Spain contributed samples from acute and convalescent COVID-19.

Original handling: Quantification of nucleated cells was approximated via reference gene primer amplification. The method was immunoSEQ multiplex PCR; TCRdb's version includes in-frame clones alone and lacks a portion of them. The DNA was the basis for D and trimming; V, J and clone size are from that table. Altogether around 270,000 clones are present, 75% to 90% being singletons, with the ten largest covering roughly 5%. The germline CDR1 and CDR2 sequences are SGHRS and YFSETQ. The J segment lost 4 bases and the V segment lost 1 base, leaving 2 bases of the junction unmatched. This CDR3 has 14 residues.

This clonotype was obtained from a man aged 35-49 years with acute or convalescent COVID-19. The genes are TRBV5-1 and TRBJ1-3; 7 bases fit TRBD1. The sample was peripheral blood. The CDR3 reads CASSLRTGGNTIYF. The DNA of the CDR3 is TGCGCCAGCAGCTTGAGGACAGGAGGAAACACCATATATTTT.